This TCR beta chain was observed in a study of shared clonotypes between healthy human individuals. Study at large: CD4 naive cells filled three plates per donor, CD4 memory three, CD8 naive two and CD8 memory one.

Concerning this clone: What it binds is unknown.

Researchers ran the assay at a deep level. The repertoire was sequenced with immunoSEQ multiplex PCR; TCRdb's copy has only in-frame clones and lacks some. The sample shows over a million clones, approximately 97% of them seen only once. Germline V CDR1 and CDR2: SNHLY, FYNNEI. With 5 bases clipped from V and 3 bases from J, the junction kept 4 bases outside the gene matches. The CDR3 sequence is 14 residues long. Study results and limitations: Clonotypes shared by all four donors outscored non-shared clonotypes in generation probability. Naive subsets usually exceeded memory subsets in estimated richness.

The rearrangement links TRBV2 to TRBJ1-5, with 7 nucleotides matching TRBD1. This TCR was recovered from a young man in good health. The specimen was naive CD4+ T cells sorted from blood. Subset: CD45RA+ positively selected. The CDR3 DNA reads TGTGCCAGCAGTCGACAGGGAATCAATCAGCCCCAGCATTTT. Translated, it gives CASSRQGINQPQHF.